The count of the clone carrying this T cell receptor (beta chain) is one. As yet, its antigen is unknown. The sample is drawn from a study of PD-1 blockade in classical Hodgkin lymphoma. About the research overall: Patients were given intravenous nivolumab, 3 mg/kg, every 2 weeks. Broader study findings: As was reported, newly diagnosed patients showed lower baseline TCR diversity than healthy donors did. CD8+ TCR diversity did not rise significantly by C4D1, unlike CD4+.

Relapses following autologous stem cell transplantation were seen in all patients, with brentuximab vedotin exposure varying. The best responses consisted of complete response, partial response or progressive disease. The CDR3 has 15 amino acids. The V and J ends lost 0 bases and 4 bases, in that order; junction bases with no gene match: 6. Germline V gene sequence: CDR1 SGDLS, CDR2 YYNGEE. Libraries were prepared by immunoSEQ multiplex PCR; TCRdb keeps only in-frame clonotypes and omits some of them. The repertoire has 90,000 or so clones, about nine tenths of them found once; the top ten carry around 2.4%.

This receptor was obtained from a human donor with classical Hodgkin lymphoma. J is TRBJ2-5 and V is TRBV9; 7 bases align to TRBD2. The specimen comprised peripheral blood mononuclear cells (PBMCs), sampled before the second cycle of nivolumab. The CDR3: CASSVDIRLAETQYF. In nucleotides, the CDR3 is TGTGCCAGCAGCGTAGATATCAGACTAGCAGAGACCCAGTACTTC.